The 3 T cell receptor beta chains below were found in one sample sequenced in a study of cytomegalovirus exposure and HLA in healthy donors (dated by TCRdb to 2017 to 2019). Library generation was performed with the immunoSEQ multiplex PCR assay. This is the immuneACCESS table as TCRdb keeps it, with only in-frame sequences that have V and J called. A part of the clones is gone; compared with another copy, unresolved V genes explain less than half, and the rest is unexplained. In all, the sample holds 150,000 to 200,000 clones, and about 82% of those were seen once. The leading ten clones occupy 1.4% to 1.5% of the sample. The sequenced sample was PBMCs. The source of these receptors is a woman aged 18-29 years in good health and CMV-seronegative.

This chain joins TRBV5-1 and TRBJ2-3; TRBD2 agrees at 7 bases. Germline CDR1 SGHRS, CDR2 YFSETQ. J was trimmed by 4 bases and V by 0 bases; bases with no gene match: 8. The CDR3 is made up of 16 amino acids. The CDR3 nucleotides are TGCGCCAGCAGCTTGGCGGTGGGAGGGTCCGCAGATACGCAGTATTTT. Residues: CASSLAVGGSADTQYF.

The rearrangement links TRBV27 to TRBJ2-3, with D possibly matching TRBD2 (6 bases). Trimming pared 10 bases from V and 6 bases from J, leaving 8 bases between. Germline CDR1 and CDR2: MNHEY and SMNVEV (reference sequence). The CDR3 extends over 10 amino acids. The CDR3 sequence is CATLADTQYF. The CDR3 DNA reads as TGTGCCACCCTAGCGGATACGCAGTATTTT.

The chain couples TRBV10-1 to TRBJ2-1; 12 nucleotides align to TRBD2. This CDR3 has 15 amino acids. Trimming removed 0 bases from V and 10 bases from J; junction bases left unmatched: 4. The germline CDR1 and CDR2 sequences are WNHNN and SYGVQD (reference sequence). CDR3 in DNA: TGCGCCAGCAGTGAGTCGAAGGGGACTAGCGGGGAGCAGTTCTTC. Translating it yields CASSESKGTSGEQFF.